The following is a T cell receptor beta chain sequence with its context. This clonotype occurred many times. It lacks a known antigen. Base qualities were left out, and no much larger clone turns up one base away. This specimen comes from a study of T-cell reconstitution after alpha-beta-depleted transplantation in children (dated by TCRdb to about 2016). In the study overall: Using TCR repertoire profiling, the study quantitatively followed how T-cell immune reconstitution unfolded in children after TCRalphabeta/CD19-depleted allogeneic hematopoietic cell transplantation. Here is what the overall study found, with its caveats: The apparently early recovery of alphabetaT-cell counts about two months after transplant reportedly depended on only several hundred rapidly expanded clones that came from non-depleted graft cells. Over the following months the frequencies of hyperexpanded clones went down, and after one year T-cell counts and TCRbeta diversity were mostly credited to newly produced T cells. In some patients, high TCRbeta diversity at day 60 was attributed to recipient T cells and intrathymic progenitors that had survived conditioning.

At the junction V is shortened by 6 bases and J by 3 bases; bases outside the gene matches: 5. The germline V gene (reference sequence) supplies CDR1 DFQATT and CDR2 SNEGSKA. From the cysteine up to the phenylalanine, the CDR3 has a length of 14 residues. Only the CDR3 DNA is retained, 42 bases long and in frame from the first base. What the treatment or condition label conveys for this sample: allogeneic hematopoietic cell transplantation with graft depleted of TCRalphabeta T cells and CD19 B cells. The transplant recipients were children given TCRalphabeta/CD19-depleted allogeneic hematopoietic cell grafts. The library was made by PCR. Sequenced on an Illumina HiSeq 2500. Molecular barcoding was employed in the preparation of TCR libraries, with unique molecular identifiers being used to normalize TCRbeta repertoire quantification. In-frame beta chains were kept once TCRdb had trimmed the public reads at Q25 with fastp and called clones with MiXCR. When rows share a CDR3 protein, they turn into one entry using the most common DNA and genes. The sample table lists about 460,000 distinct CDR3 sequences, 11% of them with a count of one. Clones ranked in the top ten supply 14% of the sample.

This clonotype was sampled from a female patient aged 2-9 years who had a stem cell transplant for aplastic anemia, so the T cells may come from the graft donor. The sequencing here drew on PBMCs, mostly from graft donor cells, taken 180 days after TCRalphabeta/CD19-depleted stem cell transplant. Recombination joined TRBV20-1 with TRBJ2-1, and 10 bases in between align with TRBD2. The CDR3 region has the sequence CSAPLAGVYNEQFF. The bases are TGCAGTGCCCCGCTAGCGGGAGTCTACAATGAGCAGTTCTTC.